This T cell receptor beta chain stems from a study of cytomegalovirus exposure and HLA in healthy donors. Vbeta (60) and Jbeta (13) primers were used in the PCR. The table came from immunoSEQ multiplex PCR; TCRdb's copy has only in-frame clones and leaves some out. This sample has fewer than 200,000 clones, with approximately 81% found just once. The clonotype was recovered from a man aged 25-45 years in good health and CMV-seronegative. The sample comprised PBMCs.

The CDR3 loop reads CASRLAGKLGDTQYF. The CDR3 DNA reads as TGTGCCAGCCGACTAGCGGGGAAACTGGGGGATACGCAGTATTTT. The rearrangement links TRBV28 to TRBJ2-3; 11 bases match TRBD2. The ends lost 8 bases at V and 6 bases at J; junction bases unmatched: 10. The CDR3 sequence is 15 residues long. Looked up from germline, CDR1 is MDHEN and CDR2 is SYDVKM.